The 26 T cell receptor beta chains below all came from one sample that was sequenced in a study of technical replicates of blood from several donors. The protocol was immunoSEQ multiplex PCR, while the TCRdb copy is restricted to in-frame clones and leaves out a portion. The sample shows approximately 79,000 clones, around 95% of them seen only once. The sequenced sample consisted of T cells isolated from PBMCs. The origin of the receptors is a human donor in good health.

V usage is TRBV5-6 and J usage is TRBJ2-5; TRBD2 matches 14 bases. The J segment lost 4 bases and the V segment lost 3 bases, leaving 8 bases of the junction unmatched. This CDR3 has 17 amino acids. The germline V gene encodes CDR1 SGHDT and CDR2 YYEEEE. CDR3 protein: CASSSTGLAGVLETQYF. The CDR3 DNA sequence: TGTGCCAGCAGCTCAACGGGACTAGCGGGAGTTTTAGAGACCCAGTACTTC.

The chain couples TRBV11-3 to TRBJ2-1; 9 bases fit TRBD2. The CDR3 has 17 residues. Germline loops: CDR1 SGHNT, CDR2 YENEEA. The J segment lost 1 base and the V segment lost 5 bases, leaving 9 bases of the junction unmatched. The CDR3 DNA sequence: TGTGCCAGCAGCCCGCGGGGGGGCACGATTTCCTACAATGAGCAGTTCTTC. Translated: CASSPRGGTISYNEQFF.

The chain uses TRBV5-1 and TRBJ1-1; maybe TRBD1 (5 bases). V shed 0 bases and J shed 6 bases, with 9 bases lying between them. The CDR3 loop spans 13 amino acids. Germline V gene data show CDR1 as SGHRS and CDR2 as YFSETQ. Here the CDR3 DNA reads TGCGCCAGCAGCTTGGCAGGGTACTCTGAAGCTTTCTTT. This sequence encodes CASSLAGYSEAFF. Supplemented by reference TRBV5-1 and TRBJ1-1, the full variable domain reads KAGVTQTPRYLIKTRGQQVTLSCSPISGHRSVSWYQQTPGQGLQFLFEYFSETQRNKGNFPGRFSGRQFSNSRSEMNVSTLELGDSALYLCASSLAGYSEAFFGQGTRLTVV.

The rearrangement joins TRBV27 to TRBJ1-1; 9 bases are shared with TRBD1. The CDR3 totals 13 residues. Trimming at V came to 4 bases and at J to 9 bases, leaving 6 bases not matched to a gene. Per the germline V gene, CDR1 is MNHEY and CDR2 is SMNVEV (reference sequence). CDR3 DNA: TGTGCCAGCAGTTACAACAGGGGGCTTAAAGCTTTCTTT. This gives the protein CASSYNRGLKAFF.

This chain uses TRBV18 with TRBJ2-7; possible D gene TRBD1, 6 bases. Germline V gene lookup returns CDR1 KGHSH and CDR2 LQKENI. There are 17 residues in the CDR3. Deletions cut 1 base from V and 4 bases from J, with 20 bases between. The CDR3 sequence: CASSPRLQGRETYEQYF. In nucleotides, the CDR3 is TGTGCCAGCTCACCACGCCTACAGGGACGAGAGACTTACGAGCAGTACTTC.

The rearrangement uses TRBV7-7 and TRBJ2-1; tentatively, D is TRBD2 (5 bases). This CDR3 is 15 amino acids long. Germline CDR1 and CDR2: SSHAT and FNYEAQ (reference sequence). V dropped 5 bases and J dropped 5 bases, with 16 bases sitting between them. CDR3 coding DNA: TGTGCCAGCAGCCGAACACTAGTGGTGGACAATGAGCAGTTCTTC. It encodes CASSRTLVVDNEQFF.

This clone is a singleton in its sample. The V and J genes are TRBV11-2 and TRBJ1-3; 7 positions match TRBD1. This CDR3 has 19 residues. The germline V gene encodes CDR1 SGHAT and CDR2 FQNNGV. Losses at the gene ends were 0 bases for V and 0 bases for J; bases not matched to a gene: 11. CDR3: CASSLDGATGLPSGNTIYF. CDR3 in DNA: TGTGCCAGCAGCTTAGATGGGGCGACAGGGCTCCCCTCTGGAAACACCATATATTTT. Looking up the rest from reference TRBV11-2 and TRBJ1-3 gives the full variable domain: EAGVAQSPRYKIIEKRQSVAFWCNPISGHATLYWYQQILGQGPKLLIQFQNNGVVDDSQLPKDRFSAERLKGVDSTLKIQPAKLEDSAVYLCASSLDGATGLPSGNTIYFGEGSWLTVV.

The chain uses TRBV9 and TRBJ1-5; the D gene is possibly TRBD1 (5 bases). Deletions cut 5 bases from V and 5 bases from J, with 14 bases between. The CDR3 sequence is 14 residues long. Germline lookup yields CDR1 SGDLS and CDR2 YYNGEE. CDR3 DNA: TGTGCCAGCAGTGGGGGGATGAGTCATCAGCCCCAGCATTTT. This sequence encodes CASSGGMSHQPQHF.

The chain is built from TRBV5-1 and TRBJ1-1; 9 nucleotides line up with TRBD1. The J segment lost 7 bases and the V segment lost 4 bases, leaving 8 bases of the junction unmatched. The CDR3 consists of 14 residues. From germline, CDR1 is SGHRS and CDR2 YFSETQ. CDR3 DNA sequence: TGCGCCAGCAGCCCTTGGGGGACAGGGAGTGAAGCTTTCTTT. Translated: CASSPWGTGSEAFF.

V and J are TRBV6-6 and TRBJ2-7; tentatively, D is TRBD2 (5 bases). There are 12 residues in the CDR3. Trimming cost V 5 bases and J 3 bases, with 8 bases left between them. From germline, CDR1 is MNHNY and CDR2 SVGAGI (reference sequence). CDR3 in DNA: TGTGCCAGCAGTGCCGGGATCTACGAGCAGTACTTC. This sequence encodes CASSAGIYEQYF.

The CDR3 spells CASSLEGGTVYEQYF. The CDR3 bases are TGCGCCAGCAGCTTGGAAGGCGGGACGGTCTACGAGCAGTACTTC. The gene calls are TRBV5-1 and TRBJ2-7, with D perhaps matching TRBD2 (6 bases). The CDR3 length is 15 residues. Per germline, CDR1 SGHRS and CDR2 YFSETQ. V shed 0 bases and J shed 3 bases, with 13 bases lying between them.

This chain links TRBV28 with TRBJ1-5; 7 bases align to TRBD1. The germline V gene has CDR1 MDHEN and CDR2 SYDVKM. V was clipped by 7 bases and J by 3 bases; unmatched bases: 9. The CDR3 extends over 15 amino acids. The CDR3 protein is CASTRGGLFNQPQHF. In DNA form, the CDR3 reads TGTGCCAGCACTCGAGGGGGCCTCTTCAATCAGCCCCAGCATTTT. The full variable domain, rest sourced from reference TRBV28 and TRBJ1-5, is DVKVTQSSRYLVKRTGEKVFLECVQDMDHENMFWYRQDPGLGLRLIYFSYDVKMKEKGDIPEGYSVSREKKERFSLILESASTNQTSMYLCASTRGGLFNQPQHFGDGTRLSIL.

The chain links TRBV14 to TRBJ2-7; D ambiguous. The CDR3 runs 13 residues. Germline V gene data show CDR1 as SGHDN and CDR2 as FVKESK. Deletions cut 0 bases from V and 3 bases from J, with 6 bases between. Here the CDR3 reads CASSQDLVYEQYF. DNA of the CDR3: TGTGCCAGCAGCCAAGATCTTGTCTACGAGCAGTACTTC.

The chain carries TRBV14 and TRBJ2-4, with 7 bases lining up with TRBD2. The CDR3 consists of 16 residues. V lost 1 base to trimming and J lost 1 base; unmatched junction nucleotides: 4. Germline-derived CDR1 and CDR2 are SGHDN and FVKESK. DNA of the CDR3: TGTGCCAGCAGCCAAGCCCTGACTAGCGCCAAAAACATTCAGTACTTC. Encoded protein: CASSQALTSAKNIQYF.

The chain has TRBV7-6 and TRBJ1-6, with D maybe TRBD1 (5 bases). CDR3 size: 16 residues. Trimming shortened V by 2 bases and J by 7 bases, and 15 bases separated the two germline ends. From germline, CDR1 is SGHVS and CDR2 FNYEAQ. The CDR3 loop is CASSLSTGSGNSPLHF. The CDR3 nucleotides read TGTGCCAGCAGCTTAAGTACAGGCTCTGGGAATTCACCCCTCCACTTT.

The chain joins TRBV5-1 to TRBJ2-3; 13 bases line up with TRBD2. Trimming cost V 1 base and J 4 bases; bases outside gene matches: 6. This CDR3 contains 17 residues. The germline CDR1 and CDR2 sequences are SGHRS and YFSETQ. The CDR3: CASSLRLAGGVADTQYF. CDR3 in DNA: TGCGCCAGCAGCTTGAGACTAGCGGGAGGTGTCGCAGATACGCAGTATTTT.

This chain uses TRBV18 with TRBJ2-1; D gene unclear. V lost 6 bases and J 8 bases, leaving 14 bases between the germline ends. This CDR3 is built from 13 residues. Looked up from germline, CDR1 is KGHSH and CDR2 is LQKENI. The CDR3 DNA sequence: TGTGCCAGCTCCGGTCATAGTGTCGATGAGCAGTTCTTC. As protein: CASSGHSVDEQFF.

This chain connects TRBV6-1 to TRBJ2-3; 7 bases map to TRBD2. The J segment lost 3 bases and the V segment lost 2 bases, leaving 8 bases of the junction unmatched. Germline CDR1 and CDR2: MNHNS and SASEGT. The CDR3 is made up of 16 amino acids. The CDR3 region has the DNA TGTGCCAGCAGTGAAACCGGGGGGACGGGAACAGATACGCAGTATTTT. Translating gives CASSETGGTGTDTQYF.

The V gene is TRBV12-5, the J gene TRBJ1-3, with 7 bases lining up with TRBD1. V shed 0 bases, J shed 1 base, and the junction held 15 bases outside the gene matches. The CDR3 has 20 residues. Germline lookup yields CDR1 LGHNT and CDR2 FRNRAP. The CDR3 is CASGLVQAGGISISGNTIYF. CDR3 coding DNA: TGTGCTAGTGGTTTGGTACAGGCAGGGGGAATAAGCATTTCTGGAAACACCATATATTTT.

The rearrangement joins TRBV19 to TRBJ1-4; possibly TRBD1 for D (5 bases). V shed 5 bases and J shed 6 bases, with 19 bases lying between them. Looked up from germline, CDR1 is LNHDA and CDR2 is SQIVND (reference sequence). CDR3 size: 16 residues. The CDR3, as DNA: TGTGCCAGTAGTCCCCCTCCTGTAGGGGCTCATGAAAAACTGTTTTTT. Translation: CASSPPPVGAHEKLFF.

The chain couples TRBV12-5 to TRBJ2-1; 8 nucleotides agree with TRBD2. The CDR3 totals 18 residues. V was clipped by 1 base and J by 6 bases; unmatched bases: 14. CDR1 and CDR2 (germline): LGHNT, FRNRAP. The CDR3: CASGLAPPGTRERNEQFF. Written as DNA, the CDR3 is TGTGCTAGTGGTTTGGCCCCTCCCGGGACTAGGGAACGCAATGAGCAGTTCTTC.

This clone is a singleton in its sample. CDR3 sequence: CASSPVERMYNEQFF. In DNA form, the CDR3 reads TGTGCCAGCAGCCCCGTAGAGCGAATGTACAATGAGCAGTTCTTC. The chain has TRBV7-9 and TRBJ2-1; the D is unclear. Germline CDR1 reads SEHNR; CDR2 reads FQNEAQ (reference sequence). V lost 5 bases to trimming and J lost 4 bases, with 15 bases between them. This CDR3 spans 15 amino acids.

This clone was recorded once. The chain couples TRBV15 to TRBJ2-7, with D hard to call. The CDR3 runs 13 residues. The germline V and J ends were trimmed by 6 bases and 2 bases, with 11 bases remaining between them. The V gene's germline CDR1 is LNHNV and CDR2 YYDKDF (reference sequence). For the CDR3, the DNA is TGTGCCACCAGTCGAGATACGACCTACGAGCAGTACTTC. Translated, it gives CATSRDTTYEQYF.

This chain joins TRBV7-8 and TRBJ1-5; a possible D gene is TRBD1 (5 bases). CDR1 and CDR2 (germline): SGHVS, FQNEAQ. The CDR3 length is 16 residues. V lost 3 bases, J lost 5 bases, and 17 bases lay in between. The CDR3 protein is CASSFALTGFHQPQHF. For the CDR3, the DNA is TGTGCCAGCAGCTTCGCCCTAACAGGTTTCCATCAGCCCCAGCATTTT.

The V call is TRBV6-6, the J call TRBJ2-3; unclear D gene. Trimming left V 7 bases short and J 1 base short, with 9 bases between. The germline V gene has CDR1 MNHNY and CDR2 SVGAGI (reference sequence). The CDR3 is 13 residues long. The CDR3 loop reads CASTPSGTDTQYF. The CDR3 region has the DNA TGTGCCAGCACCCCGAGCGGCACAGATACGCAGTATTTT.

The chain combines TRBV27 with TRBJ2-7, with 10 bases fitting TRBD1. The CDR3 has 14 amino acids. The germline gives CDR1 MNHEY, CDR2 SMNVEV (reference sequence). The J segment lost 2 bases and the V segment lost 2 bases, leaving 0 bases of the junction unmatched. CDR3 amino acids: CASSLGQGAYEQYF. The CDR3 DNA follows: TGTGCCAGCAGTTTAGGACAGGGGGCCTACGAGCAGTACTTC.